One T cell receptor beta chain is described in this entry. This entry belongs to a study of blood T cell repertoires in COVID-19. CDR1 SGHAT and CDR2 FQNNGV come from the germline V gene. The CDR3 totals 12 residues. V dropped 5 bases and J dropped 5 bases, with 9 bases sitting between them. The authors' processing: Reference gene primer amplification yielded estimated nucleated cell counts. Clones were read by immunoSEQ multiplex PCR, and TCRdb kept only the in-frame ones, dropping some. That table is the source of V, J and clone size, and D and trimming were worked out from the DNA. Among around 40,000 clones listed, approximately 84% were seen once.

Sequencing was performed on peripheral blood. This chain links TRBV11-2 with TRBJ2-5, with D hard to call. This clonotype originated in a human donor in a cohort sampled during active COVID-19. CDR3 sequence (DNA): TGTGCCAGCAGCCCGCAAGCGGAGACCCAGTACTTC. Protein sequence: CASSPQAETQYF. Variable domain in full (rest from reference TRBV11-2 and TRBJ2-5): EAGVAQSPRYKIIEKRQSVAFWCNPISGHATLYWYQQILGQGPKLLIQFQNNGVVDDSQLPKDRFSAERLKGVDSTLKIQPAKLEDSAVYLCASSPQAETQYFGPGTRLLVL.